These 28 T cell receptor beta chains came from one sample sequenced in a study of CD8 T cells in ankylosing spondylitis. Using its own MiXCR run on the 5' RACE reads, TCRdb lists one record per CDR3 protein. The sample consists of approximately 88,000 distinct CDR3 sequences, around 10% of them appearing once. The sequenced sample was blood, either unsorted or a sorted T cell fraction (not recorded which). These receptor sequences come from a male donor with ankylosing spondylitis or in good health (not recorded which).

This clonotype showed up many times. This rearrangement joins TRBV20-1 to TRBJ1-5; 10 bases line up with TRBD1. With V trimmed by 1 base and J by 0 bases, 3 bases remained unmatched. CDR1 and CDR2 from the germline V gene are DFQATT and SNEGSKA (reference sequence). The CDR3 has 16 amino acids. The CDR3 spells CSARGDRGFSNQPQHF. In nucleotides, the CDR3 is TGCAGTGCTAGAGGGGACAGGGGCTTTAGCAATCAGCCCCAGCATTTT.

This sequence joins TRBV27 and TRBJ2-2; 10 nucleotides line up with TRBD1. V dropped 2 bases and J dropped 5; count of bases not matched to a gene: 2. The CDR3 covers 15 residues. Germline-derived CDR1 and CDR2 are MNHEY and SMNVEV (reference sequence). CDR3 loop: CASSLRGQGTGELFF. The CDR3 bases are TGTGCCAGCAGTTTAAGGGGACAGGGGACCGGGGAGCTGTTTTTT.

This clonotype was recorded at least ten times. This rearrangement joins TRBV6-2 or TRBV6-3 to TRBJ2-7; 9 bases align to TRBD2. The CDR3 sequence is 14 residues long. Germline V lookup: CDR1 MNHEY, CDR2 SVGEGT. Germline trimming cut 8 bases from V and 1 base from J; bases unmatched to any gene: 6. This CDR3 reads CASDSSGGSYEQYF. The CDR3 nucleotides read TGTGCCAGCGATAGTAGCGGGGGTTCCTACGAGCAGTACTTC.

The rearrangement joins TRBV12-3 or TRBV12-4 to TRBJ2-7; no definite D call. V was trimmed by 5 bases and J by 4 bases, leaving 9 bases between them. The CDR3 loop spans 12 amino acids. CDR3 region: CASSPAKYEQYF. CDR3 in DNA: TGTGCCAGCAGTCCAGCGAAATACGAGCAGTACTTC.

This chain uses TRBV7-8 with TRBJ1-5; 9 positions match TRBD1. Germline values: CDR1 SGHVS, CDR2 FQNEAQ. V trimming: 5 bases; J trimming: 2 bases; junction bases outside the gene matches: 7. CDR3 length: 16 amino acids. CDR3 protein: CASSPFGQGRNQPQHF. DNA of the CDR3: TGTGCCAGCAGCCCCTTTGGACAGGGGCGCAATCAGCCCCAGCATTTT.

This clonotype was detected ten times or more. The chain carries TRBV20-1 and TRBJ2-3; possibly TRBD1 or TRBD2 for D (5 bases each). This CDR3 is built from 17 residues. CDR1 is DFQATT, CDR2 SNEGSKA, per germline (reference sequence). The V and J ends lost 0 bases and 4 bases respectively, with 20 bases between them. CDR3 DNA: TGCAGTGCTAGAGATGGTTCGGGGCTATTTGGCGCAGATACGCAGTATTTT. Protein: CSARDGSGLFGADTQYF.

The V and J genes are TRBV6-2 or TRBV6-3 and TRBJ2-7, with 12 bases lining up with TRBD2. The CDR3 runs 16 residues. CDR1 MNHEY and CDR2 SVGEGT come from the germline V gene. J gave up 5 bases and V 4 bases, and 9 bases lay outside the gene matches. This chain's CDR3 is CASSSLLAGGINEQYF. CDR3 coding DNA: TGTGCCAGCAGTTCTCTCCTAGCGGGGGGGATCAACGAGCAGTACTTC.

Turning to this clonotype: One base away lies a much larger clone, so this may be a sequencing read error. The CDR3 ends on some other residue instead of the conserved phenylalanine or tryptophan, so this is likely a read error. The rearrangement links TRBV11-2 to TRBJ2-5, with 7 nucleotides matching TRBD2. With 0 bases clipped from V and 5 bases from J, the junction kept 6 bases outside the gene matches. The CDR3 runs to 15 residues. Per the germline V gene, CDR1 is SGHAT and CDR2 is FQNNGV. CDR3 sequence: CASSLEPSGVETQYL. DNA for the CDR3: TGTGCCAGCAGCTTAGAGCCAAGCGGGGTCGAGACCCAGTACCTC.

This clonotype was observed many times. The CDR3 coding sequence is TGTGCCAGCAGCCCGGGGTTCGAAGGTGAAAAACTGTTTTTT. It translates to CASSPGFEGEKLFF. The chain is built from TRBV14 and TRBJ1-4; D gene uncertain. In germline, CDR1 is SGHDN, CDR2 FVKESK. This CDR3 is built from 14 residues. V lost 4 bases and J 7 bases, leaving 13 bases between the germline ends.

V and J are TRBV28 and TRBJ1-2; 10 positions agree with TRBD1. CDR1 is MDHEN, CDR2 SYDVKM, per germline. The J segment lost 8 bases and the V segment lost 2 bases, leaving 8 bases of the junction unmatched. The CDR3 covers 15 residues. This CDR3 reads CASSLPADRGQGYTF. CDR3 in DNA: TGTGCCAGCAGTTTACCAGCCGACAGGGGGCAAGGCTACACCTTC.

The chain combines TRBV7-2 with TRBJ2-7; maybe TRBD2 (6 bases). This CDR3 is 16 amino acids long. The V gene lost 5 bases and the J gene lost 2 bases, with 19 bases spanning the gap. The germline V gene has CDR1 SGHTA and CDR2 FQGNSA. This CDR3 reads CASSLSSTPGAYEQYF. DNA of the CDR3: TGTGCCAGCAGCCTCTCCTCGACGCCGGGAGCCTACGAGCAGTACTTC.

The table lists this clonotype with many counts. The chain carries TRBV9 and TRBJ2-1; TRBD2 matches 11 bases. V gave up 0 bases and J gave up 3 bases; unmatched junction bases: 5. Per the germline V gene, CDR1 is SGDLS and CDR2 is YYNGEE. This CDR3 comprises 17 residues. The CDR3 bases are TGTGCCAGCAGCGTAGCTACTAGCGGGGGACTCTACAATGAGCAGTTCTTC. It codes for CASSVATSGGLYNEQFF.

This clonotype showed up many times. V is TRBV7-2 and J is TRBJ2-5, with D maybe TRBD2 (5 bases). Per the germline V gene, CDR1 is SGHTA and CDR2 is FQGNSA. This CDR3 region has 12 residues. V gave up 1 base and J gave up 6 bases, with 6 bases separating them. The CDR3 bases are TGTGCCAGCAGCTTAGGGGAGCAGACCCAGTACTTC. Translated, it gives CASSLGEQTQYF.

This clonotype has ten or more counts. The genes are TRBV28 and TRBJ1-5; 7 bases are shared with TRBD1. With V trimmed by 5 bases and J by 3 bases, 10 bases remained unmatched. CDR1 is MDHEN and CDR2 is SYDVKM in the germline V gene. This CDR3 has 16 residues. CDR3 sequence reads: CASSRGAGGTNQPQHF. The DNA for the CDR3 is TGTGCCAGCAGTCGCGGGGCAGGGGGAACCAATCAGCCCCAGCATTTT.

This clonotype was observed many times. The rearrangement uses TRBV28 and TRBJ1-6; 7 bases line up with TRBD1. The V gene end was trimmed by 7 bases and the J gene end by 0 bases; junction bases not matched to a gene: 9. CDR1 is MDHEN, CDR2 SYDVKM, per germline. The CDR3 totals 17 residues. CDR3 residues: CASTRAGGISYNSPLHF. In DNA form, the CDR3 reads TGTGCCAGCACACGAGCAGGGGGTATCTCCTATAATTCACCCCTCCACTTT.

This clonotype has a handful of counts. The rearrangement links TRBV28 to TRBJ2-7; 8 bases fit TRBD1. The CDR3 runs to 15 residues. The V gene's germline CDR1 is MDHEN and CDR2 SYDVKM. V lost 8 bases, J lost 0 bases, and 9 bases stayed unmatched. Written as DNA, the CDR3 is TGTGCCAGCGCCGGACAGGGACAAAACTCCTACGAGCAGTACTTC. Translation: CASAGQGQNSYEQYF.

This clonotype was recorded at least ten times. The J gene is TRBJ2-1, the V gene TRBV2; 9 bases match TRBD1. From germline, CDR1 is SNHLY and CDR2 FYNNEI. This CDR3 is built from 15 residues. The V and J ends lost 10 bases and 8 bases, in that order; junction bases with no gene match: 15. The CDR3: CATIPNRGHFHEQFF. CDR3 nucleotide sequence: TGTGCCACCATTCCGAACAGGGGGCACTTCCATGAGCAGTTCTTC. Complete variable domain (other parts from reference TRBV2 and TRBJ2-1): EPEVTQTPSHQVTQMGQEVILRCVPISNHLYFYWYRQILGQKVEFLVSFYNNEISEKSEIFDDQFSVERPDGSNFTLKIRSTKLEDSAMYFCATIPNRGHFHEQFFGPGTRLTVL.

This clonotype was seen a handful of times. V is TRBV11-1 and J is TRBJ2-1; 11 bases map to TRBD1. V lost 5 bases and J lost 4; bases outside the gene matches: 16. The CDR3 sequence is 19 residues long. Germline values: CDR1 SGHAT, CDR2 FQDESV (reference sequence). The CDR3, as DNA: TGTGCCAGCAGCCCGCCGGGACAGGGGGTATTTGACGGATACAATGAGCAGTTCTTC. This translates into CASSPPGQGVFDGYNEQFF.

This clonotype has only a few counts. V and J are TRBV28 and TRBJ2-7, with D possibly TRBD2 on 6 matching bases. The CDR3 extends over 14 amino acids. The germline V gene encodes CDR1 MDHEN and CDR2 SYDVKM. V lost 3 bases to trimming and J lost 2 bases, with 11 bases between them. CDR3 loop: CASSLSGYTYEQYF. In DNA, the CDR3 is TGTGCCAGCAGTTTGAGCGGGTACACCTACGAGCAGTACTTC.

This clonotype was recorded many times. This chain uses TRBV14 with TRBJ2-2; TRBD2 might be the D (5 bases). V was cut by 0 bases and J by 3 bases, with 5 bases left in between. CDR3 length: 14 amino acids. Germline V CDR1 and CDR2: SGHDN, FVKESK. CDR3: CASSQEEDTGELFF. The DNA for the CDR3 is TGTGCCAGCAGCCAAGAGGAGGACACCGGGGAGCTGTTTTTT. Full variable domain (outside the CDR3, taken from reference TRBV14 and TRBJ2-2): EAGVTQFPSHSVIEKGQTVTLRCDPISGHDNLYWYRRVMGKEIKFLLHFVKESKQDESGMPNNRFLAERTGGTYSTLKVQPAELEDSGVYFCASSQEEDTGELFFGEGSRLTVL.

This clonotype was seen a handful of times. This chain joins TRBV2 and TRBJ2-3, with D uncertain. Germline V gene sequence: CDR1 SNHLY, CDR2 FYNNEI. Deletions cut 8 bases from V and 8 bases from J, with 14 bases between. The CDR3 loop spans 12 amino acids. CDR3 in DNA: TGTGCCAGCTTTTCCGACTCTGGTACGCAGTATTTT. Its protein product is CASFSDSGTQYF.

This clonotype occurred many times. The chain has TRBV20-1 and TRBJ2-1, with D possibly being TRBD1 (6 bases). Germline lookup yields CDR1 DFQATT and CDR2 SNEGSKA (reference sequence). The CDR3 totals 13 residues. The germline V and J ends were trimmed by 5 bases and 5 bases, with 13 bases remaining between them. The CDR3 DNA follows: TGCAGTGCTCTTCGACAGGCTAACAATGAGCAGTTCTTC. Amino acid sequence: CSALRQANNEQFF.

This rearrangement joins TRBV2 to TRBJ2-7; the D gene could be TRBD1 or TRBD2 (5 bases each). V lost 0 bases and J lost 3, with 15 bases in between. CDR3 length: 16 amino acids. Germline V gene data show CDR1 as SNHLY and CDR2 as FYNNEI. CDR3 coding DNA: TGTGCCAGCAGTGAAGCGCATCGGGGACCAAACTACGAGCAGTACTTC. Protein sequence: CASSEAHRGPNYEQYF.

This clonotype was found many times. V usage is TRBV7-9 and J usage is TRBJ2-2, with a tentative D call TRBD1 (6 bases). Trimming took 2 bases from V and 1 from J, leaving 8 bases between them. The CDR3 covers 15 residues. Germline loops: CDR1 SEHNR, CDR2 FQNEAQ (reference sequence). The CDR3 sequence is CASSLQGLNTGELFF. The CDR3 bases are TGTGCCAGCAGCTTACAGGGGCTGAACACCGGGGAGCTGTTTTTT.

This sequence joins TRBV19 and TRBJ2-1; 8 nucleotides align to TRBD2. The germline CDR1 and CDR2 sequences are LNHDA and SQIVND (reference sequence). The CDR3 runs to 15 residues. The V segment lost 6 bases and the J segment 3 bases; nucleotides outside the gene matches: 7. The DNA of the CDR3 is TGTGCCAGTAGCCCCGGGGCGGGGGGCTACAATGAGCAGTTCTTC. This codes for CASSPGAGGYNEQFF.

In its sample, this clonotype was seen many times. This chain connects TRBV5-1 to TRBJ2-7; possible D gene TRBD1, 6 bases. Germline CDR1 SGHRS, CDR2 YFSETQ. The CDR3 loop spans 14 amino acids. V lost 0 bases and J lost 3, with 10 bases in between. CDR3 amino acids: CASSLGDTDYEQYF. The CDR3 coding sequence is TGCGCCAGCAGCTTGGGGGACACAGACTACGAGCAGTACTTC.

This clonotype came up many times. DNA of the CDR3: TGCAGCGTTGAAAGCATAGGCACAGATACGCAGTATTTT. Its protein is CSVESIGTDTQYF. The V and J genes are TRBV29-1 and TRBJ2-3; D unresolved. The length of the CDR3 is 13 residues. The germline CDR1 and CDR2 sequences are SQVTM and ANQGSEA. V lost 2 bases to trimming and J lost 1 base, with 7 bases between them.

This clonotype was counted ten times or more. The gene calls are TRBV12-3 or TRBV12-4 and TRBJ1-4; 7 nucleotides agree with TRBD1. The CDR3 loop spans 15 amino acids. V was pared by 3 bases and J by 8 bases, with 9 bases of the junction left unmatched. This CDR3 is CASSFLRQGREKLFF. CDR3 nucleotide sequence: TGTGCCAGCAGTTTTCTGCGACAGGGCCGGGAAAAACTGTTTTTT.